This T cell receptor beta chain was obtained from a study of T cell responses to AZD1222 COVID-19 vaccine. As to this clone: The antigen is undetermined.

Study-level results: A mostly white British donor set with more females was recruited, and clonal diversity was possibly underestimated.

The table came from immunoSEQ multiplex PCR; TCRdb's copy has only in-frame clones and leaves some out. The table lists 150,000 to 200,000 clones, approximately 90% of them singletons. Sequenced material: peripheral blood, taken 28 days after the second AZD1222 dose. This sequence originates from an adult who received the AZD1222 COVID-19 vaccine.

CDR3 loop: CAWGTGVLPEAFF. CDR3 coding DNA: TGTGCCTGGGGGACAGGGGTTCTACCTGAAGCTTTCTTT. The chain links TRBV30 to TRBJ1-1; TRBD1 agrees at 10 bases. V shed 5 bases and J 6 bases; nucleotides not matched to a gene: 6. CDR3 length: 13 amino acids. In germline, CDR1 is GTSNPN, CDR2 SVGIG (reference sequence).